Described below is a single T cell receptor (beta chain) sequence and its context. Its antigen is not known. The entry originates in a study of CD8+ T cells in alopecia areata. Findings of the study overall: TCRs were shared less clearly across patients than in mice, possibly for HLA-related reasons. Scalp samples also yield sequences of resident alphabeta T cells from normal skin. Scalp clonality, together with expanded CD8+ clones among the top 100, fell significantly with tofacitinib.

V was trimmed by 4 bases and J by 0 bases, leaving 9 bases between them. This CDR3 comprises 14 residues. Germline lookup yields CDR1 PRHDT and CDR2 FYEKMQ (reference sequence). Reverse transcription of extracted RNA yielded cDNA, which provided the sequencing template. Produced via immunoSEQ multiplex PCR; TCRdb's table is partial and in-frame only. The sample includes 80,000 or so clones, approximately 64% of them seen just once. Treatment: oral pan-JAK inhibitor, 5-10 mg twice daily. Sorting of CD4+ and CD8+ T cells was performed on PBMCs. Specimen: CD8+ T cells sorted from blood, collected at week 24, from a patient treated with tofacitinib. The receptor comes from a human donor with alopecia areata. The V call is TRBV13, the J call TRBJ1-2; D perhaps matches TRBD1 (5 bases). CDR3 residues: CASSSGISNYGYTF. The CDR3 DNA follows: TGTGCCAGCAGCTCAGGGATTTCTAACTATGGCTACACCTTC. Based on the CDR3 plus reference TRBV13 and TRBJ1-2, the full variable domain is AAGVIQSPRHLIKEKRETATLKCYPIPRHDTVYWYQQGPGQDPQFLISFYEKMQSDKGSIPDRFSAQQFSDYHSELNMSSLELGDSALYFCASSSGISNYGYTFGSGTRLTVV.